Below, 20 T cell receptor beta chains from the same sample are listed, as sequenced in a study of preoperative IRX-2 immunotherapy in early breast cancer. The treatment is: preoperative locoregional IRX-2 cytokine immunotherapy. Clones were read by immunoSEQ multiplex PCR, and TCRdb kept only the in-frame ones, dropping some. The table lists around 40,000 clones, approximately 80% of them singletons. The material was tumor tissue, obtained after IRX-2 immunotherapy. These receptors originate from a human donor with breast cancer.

The CDR3 reads CASSAWELLTGGTGELFF. The CDR3 bases are TGTGCCAGTAGTGCCTGGGAACTACTGACAGGGGGAACCGGGGAGCTGTTTTTT. The chain links TRBV19 to TRBJ2-2; 9 bases agree with TRBD1. The CDR3 length is 18 residues. Per the germline V gene, CDR1 is LNHDA and CDR2 is SQIVND (reference sequence). Trimming cost V 5 bases and J 5 bases; bases outside gene matches: 15.

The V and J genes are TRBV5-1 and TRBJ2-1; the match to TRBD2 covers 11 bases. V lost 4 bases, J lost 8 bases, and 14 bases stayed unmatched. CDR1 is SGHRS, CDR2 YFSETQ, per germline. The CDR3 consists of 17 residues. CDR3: CASSPPSSGGLVDEQFF. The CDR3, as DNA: TGCGCCAGCAGCCCTCCGTCTAGCGGGGGGCTGGTGGATGAGCAGTTCTTC.

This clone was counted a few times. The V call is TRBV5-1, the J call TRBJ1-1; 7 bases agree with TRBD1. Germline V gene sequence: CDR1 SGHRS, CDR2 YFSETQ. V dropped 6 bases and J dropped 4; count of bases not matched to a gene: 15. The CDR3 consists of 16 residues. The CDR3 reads CASILGSGTEGTEAFF. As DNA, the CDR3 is TGCGCCAGCATTCTAGGTTCCGGGACAGAGGGCACTGAAGCTTTCTTT.

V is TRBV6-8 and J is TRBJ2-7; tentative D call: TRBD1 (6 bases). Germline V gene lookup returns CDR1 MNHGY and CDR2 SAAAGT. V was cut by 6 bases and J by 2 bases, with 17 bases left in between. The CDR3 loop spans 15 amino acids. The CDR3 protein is CASSLFGQQPYEQYF. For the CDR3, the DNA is TGTGCCAGCAGCCTCTTCGGACAGCAACCCTACGAGCAGTACTTC.

DNA of the CDR3: TGCGCCAGCAGCCAAGCCCCGGGCCGTAGCACAGATACGCAGTATTTT. Encoded protein: CASSQAPGRSTDTQYF. The chain recombines TRBV4-1 with TRBJ2-3; D is unresolved. CDR1 is MGHRA, CDR2 YSYEKL, per germline. There are 16 residues in the CDR3. Trimming cost V 1 base and J 0 bases, with 11 bases left between them.

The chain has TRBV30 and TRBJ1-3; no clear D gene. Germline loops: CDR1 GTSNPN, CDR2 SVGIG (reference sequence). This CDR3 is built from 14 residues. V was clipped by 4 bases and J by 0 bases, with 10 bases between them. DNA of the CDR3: TGTGCCTGGACCCCGGGCAGCTCTGGAAACACCATATATTTT. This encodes CAWTPGSSGNTIYF. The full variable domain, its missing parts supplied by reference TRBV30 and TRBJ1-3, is SQTIHQWPATLVQPVGSPLSLECTVEGTSNPNLYWYRQAAGRGLQLLFYSVGIGQISSEVPQNLSASRPQDRQFILSSKKLLLSDSGFYLCAWTPGSSGNTIYFGEGSWLTVV.

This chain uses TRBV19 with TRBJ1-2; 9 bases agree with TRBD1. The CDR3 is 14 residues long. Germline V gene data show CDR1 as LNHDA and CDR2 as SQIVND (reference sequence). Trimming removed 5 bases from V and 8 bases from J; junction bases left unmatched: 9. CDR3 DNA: TGTGCCAGTAGTCAGACCCTGGACAGGGGCGGCTACACCTTC. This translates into CASSQTLDRGGYTF.

The CDR3 DNA follows: TGTGCCAGCACTCTGGACAGCCTCAATGAGCAGTTCTTC. Its protein is CASTLDSLNEQFF. The rearrangement uses TRBV28 and TRBJ2-1, with D possibly being TRBD1 (6 bases). Germline V CDR1 and CDR2: MDHEN, SYDVKM. The CDR3 loop spans 13 amino acids. V lost 7 bases and J lost 6, with 13 bases in between. Filled out from reference TRBV28 and TRBJ2-1, the complete variable domain reads DVKVTQSSRYLVKRTGEKVFLECVQDMDHENMFWYRQDPGLGLRLIYFSYDVKMKEKGDIPEGYSVSREKKERFSLILESASTNQTSMYLCASTLDSLNEQFFGPGTRLTVL.

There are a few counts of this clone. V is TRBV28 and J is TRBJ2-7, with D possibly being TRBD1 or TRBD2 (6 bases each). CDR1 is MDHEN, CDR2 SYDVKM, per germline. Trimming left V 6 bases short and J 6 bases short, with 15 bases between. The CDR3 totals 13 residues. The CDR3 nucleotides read TGTGCCAGCAGGGGGGCGGGGCTCGGCGAGCAGTACTTC. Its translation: CASRGAGLGEQYF.

CDR3 nucleotides: TGTGCCAGTAGTCCTACCTCCCCAGGGGGAGTCACCGGGGAGCTGTTTTTT. This codes for CASSPTSPGGVTGELFF. The J gene is TRBJ2-2, the V gene TRBV19; TRBD1 matches at 7 bases. Germline assignment: CDR1 LNHDA and CDR2 SQIVND (reference sequence). With 5 bases clipped from V and 4 bases from J, the junction kept 13 bases outside the gene matches. This CDR3 has 17 amino acids. Variable domain in full (rest from reference TRBV19 and TRBJ2-2): DGGITQSPKYLFRKEGQNVTLSCEQNLNHDAMYWYRQDPGQGLRLIYYSQIVNDFQKGDIAEGYSVSREKKESFPLTVTSAQKNPTAFYLCASSPTSPGGVTGELFFGEGSRLTVL.

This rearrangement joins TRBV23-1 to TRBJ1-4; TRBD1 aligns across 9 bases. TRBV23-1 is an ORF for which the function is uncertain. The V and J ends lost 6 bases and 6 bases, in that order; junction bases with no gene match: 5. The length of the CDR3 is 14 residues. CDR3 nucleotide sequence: TGCGCCAGCAGGAAACAGGGGGCTTATGAAAAACTGTTTTTT. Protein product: CASRKQGAYEKLFF.

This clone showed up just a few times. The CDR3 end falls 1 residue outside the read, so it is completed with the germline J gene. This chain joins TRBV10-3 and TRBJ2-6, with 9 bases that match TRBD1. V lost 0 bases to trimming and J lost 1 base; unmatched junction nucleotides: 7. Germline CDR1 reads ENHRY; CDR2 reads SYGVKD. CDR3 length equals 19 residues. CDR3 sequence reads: CAISESHRGPKSGANVLTF. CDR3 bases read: TGTGCCATCAGTGAGTCCCACAGGGGGCCGAAATCTGGGGCCAACGTCCTGACT.

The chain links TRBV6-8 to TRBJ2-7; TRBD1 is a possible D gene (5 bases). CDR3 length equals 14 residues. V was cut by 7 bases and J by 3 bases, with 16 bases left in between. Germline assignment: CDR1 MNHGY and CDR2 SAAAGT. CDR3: CASTKAGSFYEQYF. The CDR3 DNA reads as TGTGCCAGCACTAAAGCAGGGTCCTTCTACGAGCAGTACTTC.

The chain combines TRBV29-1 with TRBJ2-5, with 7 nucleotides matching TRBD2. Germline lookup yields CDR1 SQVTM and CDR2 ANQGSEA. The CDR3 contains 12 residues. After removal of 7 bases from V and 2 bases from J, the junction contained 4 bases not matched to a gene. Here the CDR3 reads CSAASGQETQYF. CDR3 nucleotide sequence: TGCAGCGCCGCTAGCGGTCAAGAGACCCAGTACTTC.

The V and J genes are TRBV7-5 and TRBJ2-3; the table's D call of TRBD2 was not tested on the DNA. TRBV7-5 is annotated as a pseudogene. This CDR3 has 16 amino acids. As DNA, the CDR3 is TGTGCCAGCAGCTTAGTCGCCAGGGAGGGGACAGATACGCAGTATTTT. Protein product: CASSLVAREGTDTQYF.

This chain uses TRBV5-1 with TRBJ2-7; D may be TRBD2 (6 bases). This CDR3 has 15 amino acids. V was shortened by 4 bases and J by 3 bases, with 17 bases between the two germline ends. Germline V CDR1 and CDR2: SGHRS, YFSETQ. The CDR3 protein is CASSLSLARLYEQYF. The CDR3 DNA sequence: TGCGCCAGCAGCCTCAGTCTAGCGCGACTCTACGAGCAGTACTTC.

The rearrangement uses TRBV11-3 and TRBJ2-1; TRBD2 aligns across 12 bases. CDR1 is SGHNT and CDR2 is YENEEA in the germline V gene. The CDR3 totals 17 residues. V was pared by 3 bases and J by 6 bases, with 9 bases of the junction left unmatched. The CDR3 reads CASSFRLAGVGGNEQFF. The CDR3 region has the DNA TGTGCCAGCAGCTTCAGACTAGCGGGAGTCGGGGGCAATGAGCAGTTCTTC.

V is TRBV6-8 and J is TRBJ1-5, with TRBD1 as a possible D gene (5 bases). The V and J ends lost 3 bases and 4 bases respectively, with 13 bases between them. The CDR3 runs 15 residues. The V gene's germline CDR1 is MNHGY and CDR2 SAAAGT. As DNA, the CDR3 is TGTGCCAGCAGTTATGGCAGGGCAGAGAATCAGCCCCAGCATTTT. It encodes CASSYGRAENQPQHF.

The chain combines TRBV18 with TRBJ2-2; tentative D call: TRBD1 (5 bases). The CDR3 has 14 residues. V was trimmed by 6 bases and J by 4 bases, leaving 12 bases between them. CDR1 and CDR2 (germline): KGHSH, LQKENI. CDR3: CASSSTDTTGELFF. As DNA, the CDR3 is TGTGCCAGCTCCTCAACGGACACCACCGGGGAGCTGTTTTTT.

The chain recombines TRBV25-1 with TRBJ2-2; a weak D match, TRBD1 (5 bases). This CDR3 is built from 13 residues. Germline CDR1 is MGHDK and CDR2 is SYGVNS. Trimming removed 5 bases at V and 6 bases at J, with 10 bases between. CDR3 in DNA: TGTGCCAGCAGTTCCATAGGGGCCGGGGAGCTGTTTTTT. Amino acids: CASSSIGAGELFF.